This TCR beta chain was identified in a study of spatial heterogeneity in lung cancer. For the study at large: On average, each unique TCR and UMI combination appeared more than ten times in raw reads.

This CDR3 has 14 residues. Germline assignment: CDR1 SGHAT and CDR2 FQNNGV. The table lists this clonotype with many counts. One end of the junction fails to match germline, which may point to a read error. The library protocol tagged each TCR cDNA with a unique molecular identifier. TCRdb processed the 5' RACE reads anew with MiXCR; each CDR3 protein has one entry. Among 20,000 to 25,000 distinct CDR3 sequences listed, 3% to 4% were seen once. The sample's time point: sample taken at primary tumor resection. Unsorted tumor, nontumor lung tissue or cryopreserved PBMC supplied the whole RNA. This sequence joins TRBV11-2 and TRBJ1-2; the D is unclear. This material consisted of PBMCs, taken at surgery. The source is a female donor with early-stage non-small cell lung cancer. CDR3 residues: CASSLDFRNSGYTF. CDR3 bases: TGTGCCAGCAGCTTAGATTTCAGAAACTCTGGCTACACCTTC.